This T cell receptor (beta chain) was sequenced in a study of blood T cell repertoires in COVID-19. About the research overall: Sources were T cells, B-cell-depleted T cells, or PBMCs; the material itself was cDNA or gDNA.

The data were produced by immunoSEQ multiplex PCR, yet TCRdb's version contains in-frame clones alone and is incomplete. This sample has more than 200,000 clones, with 86% found just once. The germline V gene encodes CDR1 LNHDA and CDR2 SQIVND (reference sequence). The CDR3 has 15 residues. V lost 6 bases, J lost 4 bases, and 12 bases stayed unmatched. Seattle enrolled patients during active infection and tracked them longitudinally. This TCR came from a woman between 50 and 59 years old with COVID-19, enrolled during active disease. The gene calls are TRBV19 and TRBJ2-7; TRBD1 agrees at 7 bases. Sequences were obtained from peripheral blood. The CDR3 sequence: CASSSWQGVEYEQYV. The DNA of the CDR3 is TGTGCCAGTAGCTCGTGGCAGGGGGTTGAATACGAGCAGTACGTC.